This TCR beta chain appears in the sequencing data of a study of memory CD8 T cells in hepatitis C reinfection. This CDR3 has 14 amino acids. Germline V lookup: CDR1 LNHDA, CDR2 SQIVND (reference sequence). V was cut by 1 base and J by 4 bases, with 11 bases left in between. Only in-frame clones appear in the TCRdb table, and some are missing; sequencing was by immunoSEQ multiplex PCR. This table has approximately 51,000 clones, roughly 86% appearing once. Time point given: pre-reinfection, 55 to 20 weeks before reinfection detection. Sorted cells were sequenced directly ex vivo without any in vitro expansion.

This sequence originates from a man in his late teens or twenties with hepatitis C virus infection. This rearrangement joins TRBV19 to TRBJ2-7, with D hard to call. The sequenced sample was naive CD8+ T cells sorted from blood. CDR3 sequence (DNA): TGTGCCAGTAGTATAGGTGCCGGTAATTACGAGCAGTACTTC. This gives the protein CASSIGAGNYEQYF.